The entry that follows covers one T cell receptor beta chain sequence. Its specificity is not known. The sample comes from a study of CD8+CD57+ T cells in acquired aplastic anemia. The study, taken as a whole, reports: It was found that approximately 29 CD8+ CDR3 sequences were shared between patients and controls.

Investigators profiled TCR beta VDJ and CDR3 from genomic DNA template. In TCRdb, the reads were re-called with MiXCR into one record per CDR3 protein. Altogether approximately 470,000 distinct CDR3 sequences are present, around a third being singletons, with the ten largest covering 0.82%. Selection for sequencing was limited to patients who had shown CD8+CD57+ cell expansion by flow cytometry. Germline V lookup: CDR1 GTSNPN, CDR2 SVGIG (reference sequence). This CDR3 has 12 residues. V lost 5 bases to trimming and J lost 7 bases, with 9 bases between them. The chain is built from TRBV30 and TRBJ1-6; no firm D call. The sequence was collected from a human donor with aplastic anemia. The source material was sorted CD4+, CD8+, or CD8+CD57+ T cells (not recorded which) from PBMCs. The CDR3: CAWGYLNSPLHF. CDR3 coding DNA: TGTGCCTGGGGTTATCTGAATTCACCCCTCCACTTT.